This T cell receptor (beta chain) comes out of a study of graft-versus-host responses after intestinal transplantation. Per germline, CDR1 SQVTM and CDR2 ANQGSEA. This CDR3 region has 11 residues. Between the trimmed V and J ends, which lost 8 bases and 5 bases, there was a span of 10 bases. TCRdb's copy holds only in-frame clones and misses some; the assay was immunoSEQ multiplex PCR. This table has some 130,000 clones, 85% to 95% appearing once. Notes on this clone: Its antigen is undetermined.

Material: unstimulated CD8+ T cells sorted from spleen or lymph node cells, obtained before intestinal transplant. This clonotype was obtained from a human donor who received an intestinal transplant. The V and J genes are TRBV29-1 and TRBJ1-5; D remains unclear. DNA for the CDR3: TGCAGCCGCACCCGCGATCAGCCCCAGCATTTT. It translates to CSRTRDQPQHF.